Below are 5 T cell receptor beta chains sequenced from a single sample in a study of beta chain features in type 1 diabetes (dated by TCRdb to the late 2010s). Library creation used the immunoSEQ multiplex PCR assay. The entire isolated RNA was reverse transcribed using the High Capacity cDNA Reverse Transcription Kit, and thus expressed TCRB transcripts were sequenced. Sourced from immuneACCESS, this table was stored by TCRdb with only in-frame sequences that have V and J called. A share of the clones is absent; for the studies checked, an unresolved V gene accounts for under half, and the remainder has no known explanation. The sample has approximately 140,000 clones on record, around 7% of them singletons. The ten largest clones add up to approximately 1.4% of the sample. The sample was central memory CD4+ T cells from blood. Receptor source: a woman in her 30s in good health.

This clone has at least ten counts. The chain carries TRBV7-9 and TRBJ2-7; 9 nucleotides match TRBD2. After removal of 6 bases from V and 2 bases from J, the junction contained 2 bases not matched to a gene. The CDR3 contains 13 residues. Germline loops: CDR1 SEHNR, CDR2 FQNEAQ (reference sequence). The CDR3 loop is CASRVAGAYEQYF. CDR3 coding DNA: TGTGCCAGCAGGGTAGCGGGGGCCTACGAGCAGTACTTC.

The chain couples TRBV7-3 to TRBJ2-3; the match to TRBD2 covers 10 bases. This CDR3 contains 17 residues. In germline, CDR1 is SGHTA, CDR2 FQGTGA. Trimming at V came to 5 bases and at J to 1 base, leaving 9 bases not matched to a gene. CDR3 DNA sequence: TGTGCCAGCAGCCGCATCTATCTAGCGGGAGGCACAGATACGCAGTATTTT. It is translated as CASSRIYLAGGTDTQYF.

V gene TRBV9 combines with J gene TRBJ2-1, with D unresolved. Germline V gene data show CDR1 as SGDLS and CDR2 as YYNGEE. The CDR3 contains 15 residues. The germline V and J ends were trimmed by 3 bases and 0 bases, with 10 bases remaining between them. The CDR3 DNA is TGTGCCAGCAGCGCTACGGGTTACTCCTACAATGAGCAGTTCTTC. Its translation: CASSATGYSYNEQFF.

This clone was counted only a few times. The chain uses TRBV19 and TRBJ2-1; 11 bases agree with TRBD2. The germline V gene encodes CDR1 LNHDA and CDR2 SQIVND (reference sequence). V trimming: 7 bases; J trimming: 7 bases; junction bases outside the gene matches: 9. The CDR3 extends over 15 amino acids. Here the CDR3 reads CASTQLAGVNNEQFF. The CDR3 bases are TGTGCCAGTACCCAACTAGCGGGAGTTAATAATGAGCAGTTCTTC.

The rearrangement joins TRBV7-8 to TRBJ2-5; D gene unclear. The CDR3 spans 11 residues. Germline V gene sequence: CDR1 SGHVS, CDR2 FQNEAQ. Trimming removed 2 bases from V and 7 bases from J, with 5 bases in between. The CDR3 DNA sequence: TGTGCCAGCAGCTTATCCCGGACCCAGTACTTC. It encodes CASSLSRTQYF.